The T cell receptor beta chain described here comes from a study of spatial heterogeneity in lung cancer (dated by TCRdb to 2018 to 2020). For the wider study: Beta-chain transcripts were consistently detected in greater numbers than alpha-chain transcripts, which likely reflects a higher abundance of beta-chain transcripts. TCR transcript counts in tumor regions correlated strongly with a T cell transcriptional module score from matched bulk RNA-seq. In the raw uncorrected reads, each unique combination of TCR and UMI appeared more than ten times on average. In non-small cell lung cancer, the study quantitatively compared TCR alpha and beta repertoires across several tumor regions, matched nontumor lung, and blood. TCR repertoire features were related to nonsynonymous mutation counts determined by whole-exome sequencing of tumor tissue. Both alpha and beta chains were TCR-sequenced in hundreds of tumor regions, around 64 matched nontumor lung samples and 45 to 60 PBMC samples obtained at surgery.

The library was produced with 5' RACE. Instrument on record: NextSeq 500. In the TCR library protocol, a unique molecular identifier was attached to each TCR cDNA molecule so that PCR and sequencing errors could be corrected. In the paper's pipeline: TCR identification, UMI-based error correction and CDR3 extraction were performed with Decombinator tools. TCRs above a frequency of 2 per 1,000, corresponding to the top 1% of the tumor frequency distribution, were defined as expanded. Expanded tumor TCRs were classed as regional if statistically deemed absent (corrected P<0.05) from at least one tumor region, otherwise ubiquitous. Each repertoire was subsampled 100 times to 5,000 TCRs, after which Renyi diversity was computed with the R vegan package. CDR3 similarity networks were constructed using string-kernel similarity of amino acid triplets, with links drawn between CDR3s whose pairwise similarity was above 0.82. Clones were called with MiXCR by TCRdb after fastp trimmed the public reads at Q25, and only in-frame beta chains were retained. Each entry merges the rows of one CDR3 protein and shows their most common DNA and genes. For this entry, the V and J calls and clone size follow TCRdb and not the study's own pipeline. Within this sample are 4,500 to 7,000 distinct CDR3 sequences, with around 5% of them counted one time only. The top ten clonotypes cover about a quarter of the sample.

This sample's time point label indicates: sample taken at primary tumor resection. Donors were approximately 72 patients with early-stage, untreated non-small cell lung cancer from the lung TRACERx cohort. Whole RNA extracted from tumor and nontumor lung tissue, or from cryopreserved PBMC samples, was used for TCR sequencing without cell sorting. A patient was chosen for TCR sequencing only when enough RNA was available from at least two tumor regions. A lung pathologist reviewed the tumor and adjacent nontumor lung specimens before the specimens were selected. This clonotype came up many times. It has no known antigen specificity. The sample holds no much larger clone one base away, and base qualities are not on file. The size of this beta chain means little, since it is a stray read in a library made for alpha chains. Here is what the overall study found, with its caveats: Counts of ubiquitous and regional expanded TCRs were found to correlate with counts of ubiquitous and regional nonsynonymous mutations, respectively. Additional single-cell paired TCR alpha and beta sequencing was considered necessary to confirm, at a functional level, the hypothesis that regional TCRs recognize regional mutations. TCR-seq was estimated to cover only approximately 6.6% of tumor T cells for alpha chains and 13% for beta chains. The number of expanded intratumoral alpha and beta TCRs correlated with the tumor nonsynonymous mutation count.

Per the germline V gene (reference sequence), SGHNT is the CDR1 and YYREEE is the CDR2. Including cysteine and phenylalanine, the CDR3 has 14 amino acids. The DNA shown is the 42-base CDR3, in frame from base 1. The germline V and J ends show losses of 4 bases and 5 bases respectively, and no gene match explains 8 bases of the junction. The source material was lung tumor tissue, sampled at surgery. The source of this sequence is a male donor with early-stage non-small cell lung cancer. The chain employs TRBV5-4 and TRBJ2-5; TRBD1 fits 7 bases in the junction. The CDR3 in this case is CASSAQGNKETQYF. At the DNA level, the sequence is TGTGCCAGCAGCGCACAGGGGAATAAGGAGACCCAGTACTTC.